This paragraph reports one TCR beta chain. Assay: immunoSEQ multiplex PCR; the TCRdb copy retains only in-frame clones and omits some. The data contain 40,000 or so clones, about 93% of them singletons. The data originate from a study of T cell changes during pregnancy in multiple sclerosis. The germline V gene encodes CDR1 SQVTM and CDR2 ANQGSEA. The CDR3 loop spans 19 amino acids. V lost 6 bases, J lost 4 bases, and 19 bases stayed unmatched. The source was CD4+ T cells from peripheral blood mononuclear cells, collected in the third trimester of pregnancy. The chain has TRBV29-1 and TRBJ2-2, with TRBD2 identical over 11 bases. The receptor was isolated from a female donor with multiple sclerosis, enrolled in a pregnancy study. The CDR3 reads CSVRRVLAGEGKSTGELFF. For the CDR3, the DNA is TGCAGCGTCAGAAGGGTACTAGCGGGAGAAGGGAAAAGCACCGGGGAGCTGTTTTTT.